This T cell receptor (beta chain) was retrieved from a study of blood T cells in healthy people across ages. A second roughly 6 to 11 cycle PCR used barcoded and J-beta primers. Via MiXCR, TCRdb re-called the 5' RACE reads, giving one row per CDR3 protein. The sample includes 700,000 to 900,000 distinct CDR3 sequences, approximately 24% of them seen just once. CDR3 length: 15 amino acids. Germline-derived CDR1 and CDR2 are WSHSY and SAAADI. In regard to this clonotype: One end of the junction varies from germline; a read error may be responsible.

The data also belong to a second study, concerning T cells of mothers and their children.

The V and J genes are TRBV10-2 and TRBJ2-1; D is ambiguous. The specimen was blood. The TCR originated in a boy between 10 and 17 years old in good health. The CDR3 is CASSGEVSSYNEQLF. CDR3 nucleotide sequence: TGCGCCAGCAGTGGAGAGGTTAGCTCCTACAATGAGCAGCTCTTC.